One sample yielded the 28 T cell receptor beta chains listed below, sequenced in a study of beta chain features in type 1 diabetes. Expressed TCRB transcripts were sequenced because the isolated RNA had all been reverse transcribed beforehand. Some clones are missing from TCRdb's copy, which holds only in-frame ones; the method was immunoSEQ multiplex PCR. The sample yields approximately 150,000 clones, about 9.1% seen once. The sequenced material came from central memory CD4+ T cells from blood. The receptors shown here come from a woman aged 40 to 50 in good health.

The chain recombines TRBV20-1 with TRBJ2-1; possible D gene TRBD1, 5 bases. The CDR3 totals 11 residues. The V and J ends lost 5 bases and 6 bases respectively, with 8 bases between them. CDR1 DFQATT and CDR2 SNEGSKA come from the germline V gene (reference sequence). The CDR3 nucleotides are TGCAGTGCTCACCAGGGCAATGAGCAGTTCTTC. Amino acids: CSAHQGNEQFF.

This clone was picked up a small number of times. The chain employs TRBV2 and TRBJ1-2; maybe TRBD1 (5 bases). The CDR3 has 11 residues. Germline values: CDR1 SNHLY, CDR2 FYNNEI. The V gene lost 9 bases and the J gene lost 4 bases, with 9 bases spanning the gap. CDR3 sequence: CARTGIYGYTF. In nucleotides, the CDR3 is TGTGCCAGAACAGGAATCTATGGCTACACCTTC.

V gene TRBV18 combines with J gene TRBJ1-2, with D perhaps matching TRBD1 (6 bases). The V end lost 2 bases, the J end lost 2 bases, and 9 bases lay between the germline ends. Germline V gene data show CDR1 as KGHSH and CDR2 as LQKENI. The CDR3 has 14 amino acids. As DNA, the CDR3 is TGTGCCAGCTCACCATCAGGGGCAAACTATGGCTACACCTTC. It specifies CASSPSGANYGYTF.

The rearrangement uses TRBV27 and TRBJ1-2; 12 bases line up with TRBD1. The CDR3 runs to 15 residues. The ends lost 0 bases at V and 11 bases at J; junction bases unmatched: 7. Per germline, CDR1 MNHEY and CDR2 SMNVEV (reference sequence). The chain's CDR3 is CASSLSAGQGARYTF. CDR3 in DNA: TGTGCCAGCAGTTTATCGGCGGGACAGGGGGCGCGATACACCTTC.

This clone was seen a few times. The rearrangement uses TRBV6-5 and TRBJ1-3; the D gene is possibly TRBD1 (6 bases). Trimming took off 2 bases at V and 0 bases at J, with 11 bases between the two ends. Germline V lookup: CDR1 MNHEY, CDR2 SVGAGI. There are 16 residues in the CDR3. DNA for the CDR3: TGTGCCAGCAGTTACGCAGGGGCCACCTCTGGAAACACCATATATTTT. Translating gives CASSYAGATSGNTIYF.

This clone occurred a few times. The rearrangement joins TRBV20-1 to TRBJ1-1; D is undetermined. This CDR3 contains 11 residues. V shed 0 bases and J shed 8 bases, with 7 bases lying between them. CDR1 is DFQATT, CDR2 SNEGSKA, per germline (reference sequence). The CDR3 nucleotides read TGCAGTGCTAGAGATCAGAGGGAAGCTTTCTTT. Its translation is CSARDQREAFF.

This clone was recorded many times. V gene TRBV9 combines with J gene TRBJ2-1; D might be TRBD2 (6 bases). Per germline, CDR1 SGDLS and CDR2 YYNGEE. V was trimmed by 2 bases and J by 5 bases, leaving 14 bases between them. This CDR3 comprises 15 residues. CDR3 amino acids: CASSVGGSYNNEQFF. The CDR3 bases are TGTGCCAGCAGCGTTGGGGGGTCCTACAACAATGAGCAGTTCTTC.

V usage is TRBV6-5 and J usage is TRBJ1-1; 8 nucleotides agree with TRBD1. Trimming at V came to 5 bases and at J to 6 bases, leaving 5 bases not matched to a gene. Germline V lookup: CDR1 MNHEY, CDR2 SVGAGI. The CDR3 covers 13 residues. This CDR3 reads CASSAGGIAEAFF. The CDR3 nucleotides are TGTGCCAGCAGTGCAGGGGGCATCGCTGAAGCTTTCTTT.

This clone occurred a few times. V usage is TRBV11-2 and J usage is TRBJ1-6; 8 bases match TRBD1. CDR3 length equals 18 residues. V lost 5 bases and J lost 10; bases outside the gene matches: 19. Germline V lookup: CDR1 SGHAT, CDR2 FQNNGV. The DNA for the CDR3 is TGTGCCAGCAGCCCCCAGGCTGCAGGGGGCGGAGGTCGGTCACCCCTCCACTTT. Residues: CASSPQAAGGGGRSPLHF.

This clone was recorded at least ten times. V is TRBV10-3 and J is TRBJ2-3, with a weak D call TRBD2 (5 bases). The ends were cut back, 10 bases at V and 7 bases at J, with 12 bases in the middle. The CDR3 consists of 11 residues. Germline CDR1 and CDR2: ENHRY and SYGVKD. CDR3 in amino acids: CATEGSNTQYF. CDR3 coding DNA: TGTGCCACCGAGGGTAGTAATACGCAGTATTTT.

This clone has a count of ten or more. The chain combines TRBV29-1 with TRBJ1-1; possibly TRBD1 for D (6 bases). The V gene's germline CDR1 is SQVTM and CDR2 ANQGSEA. Trimming cost V 7 bases and J 0 bases, with 9 bases left between them. The CDR3 is made up of 12 amino acids. CDR3 DNA sequence: TGCAGCGCTGGACAGATGAACACTGAAGCTTTCTTT. Translated, it gives CSAGQMNTEAFF. Full variable domain (remainder filled in from reference TRBV29-1 and TRBJ1-1): SAVISQKPSRDICQRGTSLTIQCQVDSQVTMMFWYRQQPGQSLTLIATANQGSEATYESGFVIDKFPISRPNLTFSTLTVSNMSPEDSSIYLCSAGQMNTEAFFGQGTRLTVV.

This clone was recorded a few times. The rearrangement links TRBV5-1 to TRBJ1-2; D unresolved. Trimming removed 4 bases from V and 2 bases from J, with 12 bases in between. Germline loops: CDR1 SGHRS, CDR2 YFSETQ. The CDR3 length is 14 residues. The CDR3 spells CASSRTAGNYGYTF. CDR3 in DNA: TGCGCCAGCAGCCGAACCGCCGGGAACTATGGCTACACCTTC.

This chain connects TRBV9 to TRBJ1-5; D uncertain. The CDR3 loop spans 19 amino acids. CDR1 and CDR2 (germline): SGDLS, YYNGEE. V lost 3 bases, J lost 7 bases, and 29 bases lay in between. Here the CDR3 reads CASSGGSPIHPMTDQPQHF. The CDR3, as DNA: TGTGCCAGCAGCGGCGGCTCCCCCATCCATCCTATGACCGACCAGCCCCAGCATTTT.

This clone has just a few counts. V and J are TRBV7-9 and TRBJ2-5; 7 bases line up with TRBD1. The CDR3 spans 14 residues. Germline lookup yields CDR1 SEHNR and CDR2 FQNEAQ (reference sequence). Trimming cost V 7 bases and J 0 bases; bases outside gene matches: 5. The CDR3: CASTGTVYQETQYF. The CDR3 DNA reads as TGTGCCAGCACCGGGACAGTGTACCAAGAGACCCAGTACTTC.

The chain links TRBV7-7 to TRBJ2-5; 10 bases align to TRBD2. J gave up 13 bases and V 1 base, and 6 bases lay outside the gene matches. CDR3 length: 13 residues. Per germline, CDR1 SSHAT and CDR2 FNYEAQ (reference sequence). CDR3 in DNA: TGTGCCAGCAGCTTAGTGGGGCTAGCGGGGGCGTACTTC. Residues: CASSLVGLAGAYF. The whole variable domain, filled in from reference TRBV7-7 and TRBJ2-5, reads GAGVSQSPRYKVTKRGQDVTLRCDPISSHATLYWYQQALGQGPEFLTYFNYEAQPDKSGLPSDRFSAERPEGSISTLTIQRTEQRDSAMYRCASSLVGLAGAYFGPGTRLLVL.

The chain has TRBV7-8 and TRBJ2-5, with D unclear. The CDR3 length is 14 residues. Germline lookup yields CDR1 SGHVS and CDR2 FQNEAQ. Trimming took off 0 bases at V and 5 bases at J, with 10 bases between the two ends. CDR3 protein: CASSLAPRRETQYF. The CDR3 DNA sequence: TGTGCCAGCAGCTTAGCCCCTAGGCGGGAGACCCAGTACTTC.

This rearrangement joins TRBV5-1 to TRBJ1-5, with D possibly TRBD1 on 5 matching bases. Germline CDR1 and CDR2: SGHRS and YFSETQ. There are 13 residues in the CDR3. V lost 5 bases and J 5 bases, leaving 11 bases between the germline ends. The CDR3 is CASSSGFYQPQHF. In DNA form, the CDR3 reads TGCGCCAGCAGTTCAGGGTTCTATCAGCCCCAGCATTTT.

In its sample, this clone was seen a few times. V gene TRBV15 combines with J gene TRBJ2-7; D is undetermined. The CDR3 totals 12 residues. Between the trimmed V and J ends, which lost 0 bases and 3 bases, there was a span of 3 bases. Germline V gene lookup returns CDR1 LNHNV and CDR2 YYDKDF (reference sequence). CDR3 loop: CATSRDRYEQYF. The CDR3 coding sequence is TGTGCCACCAGCAGAGATCGCTACGAGCAGTACTTC.

This clone was picked up a small number of times. The chain combines TRBV5-1 with TRBJ2-5; D possibly corresponds to TRBD2 (5 bases). Trimming removed 0 bases from V and 0 bases from J, with 24 bases in between. Per the germline V gene, CDR1 is SGHRS and CDR2 is YFSETQ. The CDR3 loop spans 20 amino acids. The CDR3 DNA sequence: TGCGCCAGCAGCTTGGAACCCAGCGGCAGGAGCCTTTCATACCAAGAGACCCAGTACTTC. Its protein is CASSLEPSGRSLSYQETQYF.

The rearrangement joins TRBV7-2 to TRBJ1-1; no firm D call. The CDR3 is 13 amino acids. Germline CDR1 reads SGHTA; CDR2 reads FQGNSA. V lost 4 bases and J lost 5, with 11 bases in between. The CDR3 DNA is TGTGCCAGCAGCTCAACCCGGGGAACTGAAGCTTTCTTT. Translating gives CASSSTRGTEAFF.

V usage is TRBV11-2 and J usage is TRBJ1-3; 7 nucleotides agree with TRBD1. Germline CDR1 is SGHAT and CDR2 is FQNNGV. The CDR3 covers 15 residues. The V and J ends lost 5 bases and 5 bases, in that order; junction bases with no gene match: 9. CDR3 residues: CASSPRDRDRNTIYF. CDR3 coding DNA: TGTGCCAGCAGCCCACGCGACAGGGATCGAAACACCATATATTTT. Full variable domain (missing parts from reference TRBV11-2 and TRBJ1-3): EAGVAQSPRYKIIEKRQSVAFWCNPISGHATLYWYQQILGQGPKLLIQFQNNGVVDDSQLPKDRFSAERLKGVDSTLKIQPAKLEDSAVYLCASSPRDRDRNTIYFGEGSWLTVV.

The rearrangement uses TRBV5-4 and TRBJ1-1; TRBD1 matches at 10 bases. Germline CDR1 is SGHNT and CDR2 is YYREEE (reference sequence). The CDR3 runs 15 residues. V shed 5 bases and J 1 base; nucleotides not matched to a gene: 5. CDR3 bases: TGTGCCAGCAGACGACAGGGGGCGGGGAACACTGAAGCTTTCTTT. This gives the protein CASRRQGAGNTEAFF.

This clone was seen repeatedly, ten times or more. Relative to the germline gene, one junction end is altered; a read error may explain this. The V call is TRBV29-1, the J call TRBJ2-5, with D possibly being TRBD1 (5 bases). Per the germline V gene, CDR1 is SQVTM and CDR2 is ANQGSEA. The CDR3 spans 15 residues. CDR3 sequence: CSVGLSNRPQKTQYF. In nucleotides, the CDR3 is TGCAGCGTTGGCCTGTCGAACAGGCCCCAAAAGACCCAGTACTTC.

This clone was picked up a small number of times. This rearrangement joins TRBV15 to TRBJ1-4; no clear D gene. Germline CDR1 reads LNHNV; CDR2 reads YYDKDF (reference sequence). This CDR3 region has 17 residues. V lost 1 base to trimming and J lost 2 bases, with 14 bases between them. DNA for the CDR3: TGTGCCACCAGCAGAGTGCGGGATACCTGGACTAATGAAAAACTGTTTTTT. It translates to CATSRVRDTWTNEKLFF.

V gene TRBV5-4 combines with J gene TRBJ1-3, with D possibly matching TRBD1 (6 bases). Trimming removed 4 bases at V and 0 bases at J, with 14 bases between. The CDR3 is made up of 16 amino acids. CDR1 SGHNT and CDR2 YYREEE come from the germline V gene (reference sequence). In DNA, the CDR3 is TGTGCCAGCAGCCCGAGGGGGAGAAGCTCTGGAAACACCATATATTTT. Encoded protein: CASSPRGRSSGNTIYF.

The genes are TRBV5-1 and TRBJ2-1; D not certain. The CDR3 consists of 14 residues. Germline CDR1 reads SGHRS; CDR2 reads YFSETQ. V dropped 0 bases and J dropped 4 bases, with 8 bases sitting between them. The CDR3 bases are TGCGCCAGCAGCTTGGGTCAGGAATACAATGAGCAGTTCTTC. Protein sequence: CASSLGQEYNEQFF.

The chain recombines TRBV6-6 with TRBJ1-2; D is perhaps TRBD1 (5 bases). The germline V gene encodes CDR1 MNHNY and CDR2 SVGAGI (reference sequence). V dropped 6 bases and J dropped 5 bases, with 13 bases sitting between them. CDR3 size: 13 residues. Here the CDR3 reads CASSPGSEYGYTF. CDR3 DNA sequence: TGTGCCAGCAGCCCAGGGTCGGAATATGGCTACACCTTC.

This clone was recorded a few times. The chain couples TRBV5-1 to TRBJ2-3, with 7 bases identical to TRBD2. With V trimmed by 4 bases and J by 6 bases, 11 bases remained unmatched. The CDR3 is made up of 15 amino acids. Germline V gene sequence: CDR1 SGHRS, CDR2 YFSETQ. CDR3 sequence (DNA): TGCGCCAGCAGCCTACGGGGGGTCAATATGGATACGCAGTATTTT. It yields the protein CASSLRGVNMDTQYF. The variable domain in full, completed from reference TRBV5-1 and TRBJ2-3, reads KAGVTQTPRYLIKTRGQQVTLSCSPISGHRSVSWYQQTPGQGLQFLFEYFSETQRNKGNFPGRFSGRQFSNSRSEMNVSTLELGDSALYLCASSLRGVNMDTQYFGPGTRLTVL.